Below, one T cell receptor (beta chain) is given with its context. This CDR3 is built from 14 residues. V gave up 4 bases and J gave up 8 bases, with 15 bases separating them. CDR1 is LGHDT and CDR2 is YNNKEL in the germline V gene (reference sequence). The entry originates in a study of blood T cell repertoires in COVID-19. Recovery among Cohort 3 donors was established by two negative PCRs, clearance, or symptom resolution. Data came from immunoSEQ multiplex PCR; TCRdb stores just in-frame clones and leaves some out. The sample carries 180,000 or so clones, around 91% recorded once. This chain uses TRBV3-1 (or the pseudogene TRBV3-2) with TRBJ2-1; a weak D match, TRBD1 (6 bases). The sequencing input was PBMCs or T cells enriched from blood (not recorded which). The receptor's source is a woman under 30 who had recovered from COVID-19. In nucleotides, the CDR3 is TGTGCCAGCAGCCCGCCAGGGGTTCCATATGAGCAGTTCTTC. Encoded protein: CASSPPGVPYEQFF.